The source of this T cell receptor (beta chain) is a study of T cells expressing NK-cell markers. Background on the study: The authors derived TCR beta repertoires from sorted CD3+CD56+NKG2C+, CD3+CD56+NKG2C- and CD3+CD56-NKG2C+ T cells.

TCRdb re-analyzed the 5' RACE reads; it lists each CDR3 protein once, without DNA. In total, the table holds fewer than 550,000 distinct CDR3 sequences. Germline V gene sequence: CDR1 MNHNS, CDR2 SASEGT. This CDR3 spans 15 amino acids. This clonotype was sampled from a woman between 45 and 65 years old in good health. Sequenced: blood T cells: a sorted CD56 or NKG2C T cell subset, CD4+ or CD8+ T cells, or bulk PBMC T cells (not recorded which). The chain recombines TRBV6-1 with TRBJ2-5; TCRdb reports TRBD1, a call that lacks DNA to check it against. Here the CDR3 reads CASSEARTGAETQYF.